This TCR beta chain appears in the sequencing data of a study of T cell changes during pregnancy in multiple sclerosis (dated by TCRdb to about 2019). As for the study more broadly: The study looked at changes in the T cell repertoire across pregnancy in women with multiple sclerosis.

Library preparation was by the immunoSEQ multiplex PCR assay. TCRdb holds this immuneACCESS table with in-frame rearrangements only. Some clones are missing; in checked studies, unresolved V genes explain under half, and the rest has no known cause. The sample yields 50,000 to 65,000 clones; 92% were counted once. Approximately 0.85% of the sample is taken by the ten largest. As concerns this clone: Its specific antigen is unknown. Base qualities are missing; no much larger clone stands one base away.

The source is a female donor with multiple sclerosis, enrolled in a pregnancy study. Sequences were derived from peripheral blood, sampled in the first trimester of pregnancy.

The CDR3 is CASSKIDRYYGYTF. The DNA is TGTGCCAGCAGCAAAATCGACAGGTACTATGGCTACACCTTC. The sequence joins TRBV21-1 to TRBJ1-2; the tabulated D call, TRBD1, remains unverified against the DNA. TRBV21-1 is annotated as a pseudogene. The CDR3 starts with the cysteine, ends with the phenylalanine, and has 14 residues. Left in the record is the CDR3 DNA by itself, 42 bases read in frame from the first base.